The present TCR beta chain was sequenced within a study of T cell responses to AZD1222 COVID-19 vaccine. General study points: Reportedly, nearly half the spike-specific TCRs target unmutated variant regions. Dominant at 160-218 and 743-854, vaccine-associated CD4 TCRs also spanned spike. The number of AZD1222 recipients seropositive at baseline was only six. Repertoire sampling happened only post peak T cell response.

In germline, CDR1 is MNHEY, CDR2 SVGAGI. Trimming removed 10 bases from V and 9 bases from J; junction bases left unmatched: 13. This CDR3 has 14 amino acids. Measured with immunoSEQ multiplex PCR; TCRdb has only the in-frame clones, and not every one. Among about 100,000 clones, approximately 90% were seen once, and the ten largest hold under 20%. About this clone: Its antigen remains unidentified.

The source of this sequence is an adult in good health. The source was peripheral blood, collected on day 0 of AZD1222 vaccination. V and J are TRBV6-5 and TRBJ2-1; 9 bases fit TRBD1. This chain's CDR3 is CATMRWDRVTEQFF. The CDR3 DNA sequence: TGTGCCACAATGAGGTGGGACAGGGTTACTGAGCAGTTCTTC.